This TCR beta chain was captured in a study of blood T cell repertoires in COVID-19. Turning to the study itself: Samples representing acute and convalescent COVID-19 were sourced from the United States, Italy and Spain.

This CDR3 has 13 residues. The V end was cut by 5 bases, the J end by 8 bases, with 15 bases between. The V gene's germline CDR1 is LNHDA and CDR2 SQIVND (reference sequence). Sequencing was performed with immunoSEQ multiplex PCR; in TCRdb, only in-frame clones are kept and a portion is missing. The sample has some 150,000 clones; approximately 87% are singletons. Source material: peripheral blood. The clonotype originates from a woman aged 50 to 60 with active or convalescent COVID-19. The V and J genes are TRBV19 and TRBJ1-2, with D unclear. The DNA of the CDR3 is TGTGCCAGTAGTGTGAGAGATCCGTACGGCTACACCTTC. Translating gives CASSVRDPYGYTF.